This T cell receptor (beta chain) was captured by sequencing in a study of blood T cell repertoires in COVID-19. The CDR3 is 15 amino acids. Losses at the gene ends were 2 bases for V and 2 bases for J; bases not matched to a gene: 3. Germline V CDR1 and CDR2: MDHEN, SYDVKM. Authors' processing steps: Reference gene primer amplification yielded estimated nucleated cell counts. Only in-frame clones appear in the TCRdb table, and some are missing; sequencing was by immunoSEQ multiplex PCR. V and J calls and clone size are copied from that table; D and trimming were computed from the DNA. Here the sample spans around 140,000 clones, roughly 88% being singletons.

This chain connects TRBV28 to TRBJ2-1, with 7 bases fitting TRBD2. Sequencing was done on a sample of peripheral blood. The TCR comes from a woman in her sixties or seventies with acute or convalescent COVID-19. Written as DNA, the CDR3 is TGTGCCAGCAGTTTAAGACTAGCCCCCTACAATGAGCAGTTCTTC. The encoded protein is CASSLRLAPYNEQFF.